This T cell receptor beta chain was sequenced during a study of blood T cell repertoires in COVID-19. Study overall: Specimens from acute and convalescent COVID-19 originated in the United States, Italy and Spain. T cells, B-cell-depleted T cells, or PBMCs provided the cDNA or gDNA that served as material.

There are a few counts of this clone. Authors' analysis steps: How many nucleated cells were present was estimated from reference gene primer amplification. Data came from immunoSEQ multiplex PCR; TCRdb stores just in-frame clones and leaves some out. V and J calls and clone size are given by that table; D and trimming were obtained from the DNA. The sample has roughly 290,000 clones, roughly 84% seen once. The sequenced sample was peripheral blood. The TCR was taken from a person aged 65-85 years with COVID-19, enrolled during active disease.

This CDR3 reads CSVVPSVENEQFF. In DNA form, the CDR3 reads TGCAGCGTGGTCCCTAGCGTTGAGAATGAGCAGTTCTTC. The genes are TRBV29-1 and TRBJ2-1; a weak D match, TRBD2 (6 bases). The CDR3 consists of 13 residues. With 6 bases removed from V and 7 bases from J, the gap between germline ends came to 16 bases. CDR1 and CDR2 (germline): SQVTM, ANQGSEA.